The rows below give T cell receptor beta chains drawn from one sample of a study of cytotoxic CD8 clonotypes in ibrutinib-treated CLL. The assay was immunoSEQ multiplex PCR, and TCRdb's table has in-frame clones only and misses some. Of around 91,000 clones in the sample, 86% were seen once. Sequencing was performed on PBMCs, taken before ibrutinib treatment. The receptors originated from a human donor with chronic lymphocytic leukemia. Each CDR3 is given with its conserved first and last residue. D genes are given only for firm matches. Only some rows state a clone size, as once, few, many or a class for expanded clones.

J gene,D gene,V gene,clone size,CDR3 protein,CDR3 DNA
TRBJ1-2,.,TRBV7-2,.,CASTRVRKGGYTF,TGTGCCAGCACCCGGGTTCGAAAGGGTGGCTACACCTTC
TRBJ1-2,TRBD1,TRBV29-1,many,CSVIGTGDRRGYTF,TGCAGCGTTATAGGGACAGGGGACCGTAGGGGCTACACCTTC
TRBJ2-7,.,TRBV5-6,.,CASSLTGDYLSRYEQYF,TGTGCCAGCAGCTTGACAGGGGACTACCTCTCACGCTACGAGCAGTACTTC
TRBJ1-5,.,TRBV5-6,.,CASSLLQAGGPQHF,TGTGCCAGCAGCTTGCTGCAGGCTGGGGGTCCCCAGCATTTT
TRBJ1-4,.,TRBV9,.,CASSVGANEKLFF,TGTGCCAGCAGCGTAGGGGCCAATGAAAAACTGTTTTTT
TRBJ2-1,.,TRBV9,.,CASSVANREGRNEQFF,TGTGCCAGCAGCGTAGCTAACCGTGAAGGGAGGAATGAGCAGTTCTTC
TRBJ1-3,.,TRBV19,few,CASSIVGQAQPGNTIYF,TGTGCCAGTAGTATAGTGGGACAAGCTCAGCCTGGAAACACCATATATTTT
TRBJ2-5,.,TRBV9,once,CASSVKETQYF,TGTGCCAGCAGCGTAAAAGAGACCCAGTACTTC
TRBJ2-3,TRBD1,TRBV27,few,CASSLDRGRDTQYF,TGTGCCAGCAGTTTGGACAGGGGTAGAGATACGCAGTATTTT
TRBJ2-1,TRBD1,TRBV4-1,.,CASSHFPQGLYNEQFF,TGCGCCAGCAGCCATTTCCCACAGGGGCTCTACAATGAGCAGTTCTTC
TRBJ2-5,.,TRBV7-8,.,CASVRNRQETQYF,TGTGCCAGCGTTCGGAACAGGCAAGAGACCCAGTACTTC
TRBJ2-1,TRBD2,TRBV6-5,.,CASSRTSGRRNEQFF,TGTGCCAGCAGCAGGACTAGCGGGAGGAGGAATGAGCAGTTCTTC
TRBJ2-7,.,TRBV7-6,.,CASSPSGFHYEQYF,TGTGCCAGCAGCCCGAGCGGTTTCCACTACGAGCAGTACTTC
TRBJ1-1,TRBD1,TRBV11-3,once,CASSLGTGSNTEAFF,TGTGCCAGCAGCTTAGGGACAGGGTCGAACACTGAAGCTTTCTTT
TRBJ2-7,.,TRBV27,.,CASNKFPGTAKGGSYEQYF,TGTGCCAGCAACAAATTTCCCGGGACAGCAAAGGGGGGCTCCTACGAGCAGTACTTC
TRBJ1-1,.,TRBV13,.,CASSLQTRNTEAFF,TGTGCCAGCAGCTTACAAACGAGAAACACTGAAGCTTTCTTT
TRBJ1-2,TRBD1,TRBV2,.,CASSLSTGVYGYTF,TGTGCCAGCAGCCTGTCGACAGGGGTCTATGGCTACACCTTC
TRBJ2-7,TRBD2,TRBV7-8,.,CASSLAAGTSGRGSYEQYF,TGTGCCAGCAGCTTAGCCGCGGGGACTAGCGGGAGGGGGTCCTACGAGCAGTACTTC
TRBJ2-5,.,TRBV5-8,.,CASSSSLRVQETQYF,TGTGCCAGCAGCTCGTCCTTGCGGGTCCAAGAGACCCAGTACTTC
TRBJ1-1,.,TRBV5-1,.,CASSLVEGTEAFF,TGCGCCAGCAGCTTGGTTGAGGGAACTGAAGCTTTCTTT
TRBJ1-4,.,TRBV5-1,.,CASSLDGEEKLFF,TGCGCCAGCAGCTTGGATGGAGAAGAAAAACTGTTTTTT
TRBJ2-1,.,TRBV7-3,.,CASSSGLSNEQFF,TGTGCCAGCAGCAGTGGGCTTAGCAATGAGCAGTTCTTC
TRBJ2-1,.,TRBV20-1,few,CSASRGNEQFF,TGCAGTGCTAGTCGGGGGAATGAGCAGTTCTTC
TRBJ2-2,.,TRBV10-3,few,CAIHRANTGELFF,TGTGCCATACATCGGGCGAACACCGGGGAGCTGTTTTTT
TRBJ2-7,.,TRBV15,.,CATSRDLGEQYF,TGTGCCACCAGCAGAGATTTGGGCGAGCAGTACTTC
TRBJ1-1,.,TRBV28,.,CASSLPSLGTTEAFF,TGTGCCAGCAGTTTACCGTCCCTAGGGACTACTGAAGCTTTCTTT
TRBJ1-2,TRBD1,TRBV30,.,CAWSAGQYGYTF,TGTGCCTGGAGTGCGGGACAGTATGGCTACACCTTC
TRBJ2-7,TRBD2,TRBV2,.,CARGRPGGSSYEQYF,TGTGCCAGGGGCCGACCGGGGGGAAGCTCCTACGAGCAGTACTTC
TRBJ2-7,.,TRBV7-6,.,CASSSPGVTYEQYF,TGTGCCAGCAGCTCTCCAGGGGTGACCTACGAGCAGTACTTC